The 24 T cell receptor beta chains below were found in one sample sequenced in a study of blood T cell repertoires in COVID-19. Profiled with immunoSEQ multiplex PCR; TCRdb holds only in-frame clones, not every one. The table includes under 250,000 clones, about 87% detected once. Sample: PBMCs or T cells enriched from blood (not recorded which). All receptors derive from a middle-aged woman who had been exposed to COVID-19.

J is TRBJ1-2 and V is TRBV13, with 7 bases identical to TRBD1. Germline-derived CDR1 and CDR2 are PRHDT and FYEKMQ (reference sequence). CDR3 length: 13 residues. V was clipped by 5 bases and J by 6 bases; unmatched bases: 6. The DNA of the CDR3 is TGTGCCAGCAGCCTGACAGGGAAGGATGGCTACACCTTC. Amino acids: CASSLTGKDGYTF.

V gene TRBV6-5 combines with J gene TRBJ2-3, with D hard to call. The V end was cut by 6 bases, the J end by 3 bases, with 10 bases between. CDR1 is MNHEY and CDR2 is SVGAGI in the germline V gene. The CDR3 is 13 amino acids. The CDR3 nucleotides read TGTGCCAGCAGCCAGGCGATAACAGATACGCAGTATTTT. Translation: CASSQAITDTQYF.

V is TRBV6-2 or TRBV6-3 and J is TRBJ2-7; D possibly corresponds to TRBD2 (5 bases). This CDR3 has 11 amino acids. CDR1 and CDR2 (germline): MNHEY, SVGEGT. The V end lost 3 bases, the J end lost 12 bases, and 12 bases lay between the germline ends. The CDR3: CASSYRGSRYV. The CDR3 DNA reads TGTGCCAGCAGTTATCGAGGGAGCAGGTACGTC.

The CDR3 loop reads CASSAVAGGPGEQFF. For the CDR3, the DNA is TGTGCCAGCAGCGCAGTAGCGGGGGGCCCCGGTGAGCAGTTCTTC. The chain is built from TRBV7-8 and TRBJ2-1; 10 bases match TRBD2. CDR3 length equals 15 residues. Looked up from germline, CDR1 is SGHVS and CDR2 is FQNEAQ. After removal of 5 bases from V and 9 bases from J, the junction contained 10 bases not matched to a gene.

The chain is built from TRBV28 and TRBJ1-1; tentative D call: TRBD1 (6 bases). Germline V CDR1 and CDR2: MDHEN, SYDVKM. Deletions cut 8 bases from V and 1 base from J, with 17 bases between. The CDR3 contains 15 residues. The CDR3 is CASVRGGVANTEAFF. The CDR3 nucleotides read TGTGCCAGCGTAAGAGGGGGTGTCGCGAACACTGAAGCTTTCTTT.

The chain joins TRBV6-5 to TRBJ1-2; 7 bases are shared with TRBD1. Germline lookup yields CDR1 MNHEY and CDR2 SVGAGI. The CDR3 consists of 14 residues. V was clipped by 11 bases and J by 2 bases; unmatched bases: 11. Here the CDR3 reads CAATSGGGNYGYTF. As DNA, the CDR3 is TGTGCCGCAACCTCAGGGGGTGGAAACTATGGCTACACCTTC.

This sequence joins TRBV5-4 and TRBJ2-7; 8 nucleotides match TRBD2. CDR1 is SGHNT and CDR2 is YYREEE in the germline V gene (reference sequence). This CDR3 is 14 amino acids long. Trimming took 2 bases from V and 6 from J; bases not matched to a gene: 7. The chain's CDR3 is CASSFGSGSGEQYV. The DNA of the CDR3 is TGTGCCAGCAGCTTTGGCAGCGGGAGCGGCGAGCAGTACGTC.

This rearrangement joins TRBV5-1 to TRBJ1-4; possible D gene TRBD1, 5 bases. With 7 bases removed from V and 2 bases from J, the gap between germline ends came to 18 bases. The CDR3 has 16 residues. CDR1 and CDR2 (germline): SGHRS, YFSETQ. In DNA, the CDR3 is TGCGCCAGCGGAGCGGGGGATCGGTCGACTAATGAAAAACTGTTTTTT. This translates into CASGAGDRSTNEKLFF.

Only a few counts were recorded for this clone. The chain couples TRBV4-1 to TRBJ2-2, with 13 bases fitting TRBD2. This CDR3 has 20 residues. CDR1 is MGHRA and CDR2 is YSYEKL in the germline V gene. Trimming at V came to 0 bases and at J to 1 base, leaving 8 bases not matched to a gene. The CDR3 DNA reads as TGCGCCAGCAGCCAAGATCAGAGAGGACTAGCGGGAGAGAACACCGGGGAGCTGTTTTTT. Amino acid sequence: CASSQDQRGLAGENTGELFF.

The chain links TRBV30 to TRBJ1-2, with TRBD1 matching over 7 bases. J was trimmed by 5 bases and V by 0 bases; bases with no gene match: 9. This CDR3 is built from 15 residues. CDR1 is GTSNPN and CDR2 is SVGIG in the germline V gene (reference sequence). The DNA of the CDR3 is TGTGCCTGGAGTGTAACCGGACAGGCTACTTATGGCTACACCTTC. Residues: CAWSVTGQATYGYTF.

The chain links TRBV6-5 to TRBJ2-1, with 9 bases identical to TRBD1. Germline assignment: CDR1 MNHEY and CDR2 SVGAGI. This CDR3 has 14 residues. With 6 bases clipped from V and 8 bases from J, the junction kept 8 bases outside the gene matches. The CDR3, as DNA: TGTGCCAGCAGCCCGGGGACAGGGTCCCATGAGCAGTTCTTC. It specifies CASSPGTGSHEQFF.

J is TRBJ2-3 and V is TRBV7-8; 10 bases line up with TRBD2. CDR1 and CDR2 from the germline V gene are SGHVS and FQNEAQ. The trim removed 5 bases at V and 4 bases at J, leaving 6 bases unmatched. CDR3 size: 15 residues. Here the CDR3 DNA reads TGTGCCAGCAGCCCTAGCGGGAGCGAAGCAGATACGCAGTATTTT. It is translated as CASSPSGSEADTQYF.

The rearrangement uses TRBV7-9 and TRBJ2-1; a weak D match, TRBD2 (5 bases). This CDR3 is 13 amino acids long. Trimming took off 3 bases at V and 5 bases at J, with 8 bases between the two ends. From germline, CDR1 is SEHNR and CDR2 FQNEAQ (reference sequence). CDR3 protein: CASSFGENNEQFF. The DNA for the CDR3 is TGTGCCAGCAGCTTCGGGGAGAACAATGAGCAGTTCTTC.

This chain connects TRBV21-1 to TRBJ1-2; the table's TRBD1 call for D was not verified on the DNA. TRBV21-1 is assigned pseudogene status. This CDR3 region has 16 residues. The CDR3 DNA is TGTGCCAGCAGCAAAGCCGGGACAGGGTTAAGATACGGCTACACCTTC. Protein product: CASSKAGTGLRYGYTF.

In its sample, this clone was seen a few times. The CDR3 DNA is TGTGCCAGTAGTATAATCGGGACAGCTAGCACAGATACGCAGTATTTT. Its protein product is CASSIIGTASTDTQYF. This chain connects TRBV19 to TRBJ2-3, with 7 bases that match TRBD1. Trimming took 2 bases from V and 0 from J; bases not matched to a gene: 5. Germline V CDR1 and CDR2: LNHDA, SQIVND (reference sequence). The CDR3 runs 16 residues.

The rearrangement links TRBV11-2 to TRBJ1-3; 7 bases are a match to TRBD1. The CDR3 loop spans 12 amino acids. Germline CDR1 reads SGHAT; CDR2 reads FQNNGV. J was trimmed by 7 bases and V by 5 bases; bases with no gene match: 2. CDR3 amino acids: CASSTGANTIYF. CDR3 DNA sequence: TGTGCCAGCAGCACAGGGGCTAACACCATATATTTT.

V is TRBV4-2 and J is TRBJ1-2, with D tentatively TRBD1 (6 bases). This CDR3 spans 15 amino acids. Trimming left V 3 bases short and J 4 bases short, with 15 bases between. CDR1 is LGHNA, CDR2 YNFKEQ, per germline. The CDR3 DNA reads as TGTGCCAGCAGCCATCCCGACAGGCAGCTCTATGGCTACACCTTC. Its translation: CASSHPDRQLYGYTF.

The chain links TRBV27 to TRBJ2-3; 8 bases align to TRBD2. This CDR3 comprises 16 residues. Trimming removed 1 base from V and 3 bases from J; junction bases left unmatched: 6. The V gene's germline CDR1 is MNHEY and CDR2 SMNVEV (reference sequence). This chain's CDR3 is CASSLFIGGRTDTQYF. DNA for the CDR3: TGTGCCAGCAGTTTATTTATTGGCGGGAGGACAGATACGCAGTATTTT.

This clone was counted a few times. CDR3 bases: TGTGCCAGCAGCCCTCAGGGGCCCCTCAATCAGCCCCAGCATTTT. Translation: CASSPQGPLNQPQHF. The rearrangement joins TRBV7-2 to TRBJ1-5; maybe TRBD1 (6 bases). This CDR3 has 15 amino acids. The germline CDR1 and CDR2 sequences are SGHTA and FQGNSA. V lost 5 bases and J lost 3, with 14 bases in between.

Of note for this clone: The junction and the germline gene differ at one end; a read error may be behind it. This chain uses TRBV18 with TRBJ2-1, with 9 positions matching TRBD1. The germline gives CDR1 KGHSH, CDR2 LQKENI. The CDR3 sequence is 15 residues long. The CDR3 nucleotides are TGTGCCAGCTCCCCACAGGGACAGGGCACCAATGAGCAGTTCTTC. This codes for CASSPQGQGTNEQFF.

This clone was recorded only once. J is TRBJ1-5 and V is TRBV30, with D possibly matching TRBD1 (5 bases). V was shortened by 1 base and J by 6 bases, with 10 bases between the two germline ends. From germline, CDR1 is GTSNPN and CDR2 SVGIG (reference sequence). CDR3 size: 13 residues. DNA for the CDR3: TGTGCCTGGAGTGAGGAAGGGGTTCAGCCCCAGCATTTT. This sequence encodes CAWSEEGVQPQHF.

In DNA, the CDR3 is TGTGCCAGCAGTTATGACACGGGACAGGTCACCGGGGAGCTGTTTTTT. Protein sequence: CASSYDTGQVTGELFF. This sequence joins TRBV6-5 and TRBJ2-2, with TRBD1 matching over 8 bases. CDR1 is MNHEY and CDR2 is SVGAGI in the germline V gene. V lost 3 bases and J lost 4; bases outside the gene matches: 7. This CDR3 has 16 amino acids.

This rearrangement joins TRBV27 to TRBJ2-7; D may be TRBD1 (6 bases). With 6 bases removed from V and 5 bases from J, the gap between germline ends came to 17 bases. The CDR3 length is 14 residues. Germline CDR1 MNHEY, CDR2 SMNVEV (reference sequence). CDR3 nucleotides: TGTGCCAGCAGAAAAAGACAGGCTAGGGACGAGCAGTACTTC. Its translation is CASRKRQARDEQYF.

A single count supports this clone. V is TRBV6-1 and J is TRBJ1-3; D unclear. Trimming shortened V by 2 bases and J by 0 bases, and 5 bases separated the two germline ends. This CDR3 has 14 amino acids. Germline V gives CDR1 MNHNS, CDR2 SASEGT. The CDR3 region is CASSERSSGNTIYF. CDR3 DNA: TGTGCCAGCAGTGAACGGAGCTCTGGAAACACCATATATTTT.